This TCR beta chain was captured in a study of blood T cell repertoires in COVID-19. Study in general: Italy, Spain and the United States were the sources of the convalescent and acute COVID-19 samples. T cells, B-cell-depleted T cells, or PBMCs provided the cDNA or gDNA that served as material.

The V gene's germline CDR1 is MNHEY and CDR2 SMNVEV (reference sequence). CDR3 length equals 16 residues. Trimming cost V 7 bases and J 4 bases; bases outside gene matches: 11. The data were produced by immunoSEQ multiplex PCR, yet TCRdb's version contains in-frame clones alone and is incomplete. The data show some 87,000 clones, 84% seen once. The sequenced sample consisted of peripheral blood. The rearrangement uses TRBV27 and TRBJ2-2; 8 bases agree with TRBD2. The receptor was isolated from a human donor in a cohort sampled during active COVID-19. The CDR3 region is CASTGGGTRTTGELFF. CDR3 nucleotide sequence: TGTGCCAGCACCGGGGGGGGGACTAGGACCACCGGGGAGCTGTTTTTT.